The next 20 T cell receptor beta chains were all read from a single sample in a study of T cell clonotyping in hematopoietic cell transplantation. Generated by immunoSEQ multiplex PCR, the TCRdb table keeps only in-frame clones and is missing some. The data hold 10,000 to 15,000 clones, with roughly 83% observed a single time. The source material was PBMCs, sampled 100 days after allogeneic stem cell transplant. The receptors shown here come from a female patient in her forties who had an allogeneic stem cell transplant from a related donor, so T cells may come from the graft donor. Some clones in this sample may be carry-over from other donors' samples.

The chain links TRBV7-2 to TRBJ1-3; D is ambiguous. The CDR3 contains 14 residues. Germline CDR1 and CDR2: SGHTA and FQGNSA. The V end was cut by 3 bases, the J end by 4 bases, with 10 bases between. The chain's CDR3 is CASSFEHRGNTIYF. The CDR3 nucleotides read TGTGCCAGCAGCTTCGAACACCGGGGAAACACCATATATTTT.

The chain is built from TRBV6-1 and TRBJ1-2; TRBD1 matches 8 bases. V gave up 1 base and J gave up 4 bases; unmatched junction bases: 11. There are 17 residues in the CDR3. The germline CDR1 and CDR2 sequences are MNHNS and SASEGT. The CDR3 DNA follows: TGTGCCAGCAGTGAAGGGGAGACAGGGGTTAAAAGCTATGGCTACACCTTC. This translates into CASSEGETGVKSYGYTF.

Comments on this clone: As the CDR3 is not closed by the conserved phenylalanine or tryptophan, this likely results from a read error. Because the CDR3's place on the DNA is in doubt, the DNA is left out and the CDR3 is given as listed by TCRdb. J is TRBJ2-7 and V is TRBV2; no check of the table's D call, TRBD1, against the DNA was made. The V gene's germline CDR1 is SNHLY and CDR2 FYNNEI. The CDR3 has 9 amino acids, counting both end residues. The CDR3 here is CASSPGVFL.

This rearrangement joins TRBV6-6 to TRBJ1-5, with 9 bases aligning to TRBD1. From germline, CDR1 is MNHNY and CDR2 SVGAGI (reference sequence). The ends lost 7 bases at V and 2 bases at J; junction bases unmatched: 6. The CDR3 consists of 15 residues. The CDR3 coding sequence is TGTGCCAGCACCAGAAGACAGGGGGGCAATCAGCCCCAGCATTTT. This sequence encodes CASTRRQGGNQPQHF.

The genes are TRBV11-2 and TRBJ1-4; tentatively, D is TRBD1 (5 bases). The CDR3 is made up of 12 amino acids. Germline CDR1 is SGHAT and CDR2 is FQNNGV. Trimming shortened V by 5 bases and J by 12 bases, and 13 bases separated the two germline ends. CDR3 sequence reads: CASSPTGGELFF. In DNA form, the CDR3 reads TGTGCCAGCAGCCCGACGGGGGGGGAACTGTTTTTT.

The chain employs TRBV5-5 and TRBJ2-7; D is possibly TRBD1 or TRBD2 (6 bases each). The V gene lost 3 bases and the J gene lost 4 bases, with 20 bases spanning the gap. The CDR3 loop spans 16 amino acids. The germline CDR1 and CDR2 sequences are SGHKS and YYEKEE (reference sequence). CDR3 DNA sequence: TGTGCCAGCAGCTGGGGGGCCTCTTCGGGGGCTTACGAGCAGTACTTC. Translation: CASSWGASSGAYEQYF.

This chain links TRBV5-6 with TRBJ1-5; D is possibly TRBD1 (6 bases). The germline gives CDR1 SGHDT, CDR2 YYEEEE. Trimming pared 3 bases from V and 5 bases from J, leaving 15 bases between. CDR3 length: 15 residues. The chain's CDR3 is CASSWRGAWDQPQHF. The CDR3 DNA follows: TGTGCCAGCAGCTGGAGGGGGGCGTGGGATCAGCCCCAGCATTTT.

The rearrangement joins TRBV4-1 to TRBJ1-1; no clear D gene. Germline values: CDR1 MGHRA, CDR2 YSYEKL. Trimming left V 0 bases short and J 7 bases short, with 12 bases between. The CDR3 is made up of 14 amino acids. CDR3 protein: CASSQEPGWNEAFF. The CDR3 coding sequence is TGCGCCAGCAGCCAAGAGCCGGGGTGGAATGAAGCTTTCTTT.

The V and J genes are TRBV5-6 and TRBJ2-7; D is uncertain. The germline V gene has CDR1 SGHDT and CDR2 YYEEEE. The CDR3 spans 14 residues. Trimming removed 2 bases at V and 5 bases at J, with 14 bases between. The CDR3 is CASSFGPAVDEQYF. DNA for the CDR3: TGTGCCAGCAGCTTCGGGCCTGCGGTTGACGAGCAGTACTTC.

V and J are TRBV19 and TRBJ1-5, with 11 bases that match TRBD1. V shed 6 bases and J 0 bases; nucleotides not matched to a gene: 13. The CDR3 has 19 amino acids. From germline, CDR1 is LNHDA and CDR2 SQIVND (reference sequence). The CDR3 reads CASSLRTGGESYSNQPQHF. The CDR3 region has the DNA TGTGCCAGTAGCCTACGGACAGGGGGCGAAAGTTATAGCAATCAGCCCCAGCATTTT.

The CDR3 DNA reads TGTGCCAGCAGTGAGATGTTAACAGTTAACTATGGCTACACCTTC. Translated: CASSEMLTVNYGYTF. This rearrangement joins TRBV2 to TRBJ1-2, with unresolved D. V was cut by 3 bases and J by 1 base, with 12 bases left in between. Looked up from germline, CDR1 is SNHLY and CDR2 is FYNNEI. The CDR3 is 15 residues long.

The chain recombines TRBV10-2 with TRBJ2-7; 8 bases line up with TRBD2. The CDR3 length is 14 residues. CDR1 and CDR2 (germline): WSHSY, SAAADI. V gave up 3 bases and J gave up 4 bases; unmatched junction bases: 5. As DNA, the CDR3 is TGCGCCAGCAGTGACAGCGGGAGCGGGTACGAGCAGTACTTC. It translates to CASSDSGSGYEQYF.

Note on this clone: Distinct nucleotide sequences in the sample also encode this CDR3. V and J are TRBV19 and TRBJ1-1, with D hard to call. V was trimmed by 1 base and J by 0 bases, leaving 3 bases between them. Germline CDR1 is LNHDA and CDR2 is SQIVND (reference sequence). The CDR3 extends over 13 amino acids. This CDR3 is CASSIGMNTEAFF. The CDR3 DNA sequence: TGTGCCAGTAGTATAGGGATGAACACTGAAGCTTTCTTT.

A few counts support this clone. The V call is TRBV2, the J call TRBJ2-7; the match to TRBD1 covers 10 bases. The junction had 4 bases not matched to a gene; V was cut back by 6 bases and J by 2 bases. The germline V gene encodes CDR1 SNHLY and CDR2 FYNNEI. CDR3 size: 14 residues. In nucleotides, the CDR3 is TGTGCCAGCAGGCTGGGACAGGGGACCTACGAGCAGTACTTC. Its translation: CASRLGQGTYEQYF.

CDR3 sequence reads: CASSRRDSSQETQYF. DNA of the CDR3: TGTGCCAGCAGCCGCCGGGACAGTTCTCAAGAGACCCAGTACTTC. The chain joins TRBV5-4 to TRBJ2-5; 7 bases are a match to TRBD1. V lost 4 bases, J lost 2 bases, and 8 bases stayed unmatched. Germline V CDR1 and CDR2: SGHNT, YYREEE (reference sequence). This CDR3 is built from 15 residues. Looking up the rest from reference TRBV5-4 and TRBJ2-5 gives the full variable domain: ETGVTQSPTHLIKTRGQQVTLRCSSQSGHNTVSWYQQALGQGPQFIFQYYREEENGRGNFPPRFSGLQFPNYSSELNVNALELDDSALYLCASSRRDSSQETQYFGPGTRLLVL.

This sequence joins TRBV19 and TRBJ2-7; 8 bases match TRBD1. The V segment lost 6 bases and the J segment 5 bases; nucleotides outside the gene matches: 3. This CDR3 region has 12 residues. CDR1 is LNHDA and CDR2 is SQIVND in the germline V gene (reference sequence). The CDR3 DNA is TGTGCCAGTAGCCTGGACAGGGACGAGCAGTACTTC. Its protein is CASSLDRDEQYF. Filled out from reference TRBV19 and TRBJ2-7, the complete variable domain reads DGGITQSPKYLFRKEGQNVTLSCEQNLNHDAMYWYRQDPGQGLRLIYYSQIVNDFQKGDIAEGYSVSREKKESFPLTVTSAQKNPTAFYLCASSLDRDEQYFGPGTRLTVT.

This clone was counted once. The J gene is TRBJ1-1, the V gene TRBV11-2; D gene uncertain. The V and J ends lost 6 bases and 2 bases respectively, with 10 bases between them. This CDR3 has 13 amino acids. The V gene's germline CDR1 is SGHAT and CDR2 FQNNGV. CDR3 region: CASRSTGNTEAFF. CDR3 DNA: TGTGCCAGCAGGTCGACGGGAAACACTGAAGCTTTCTTT.

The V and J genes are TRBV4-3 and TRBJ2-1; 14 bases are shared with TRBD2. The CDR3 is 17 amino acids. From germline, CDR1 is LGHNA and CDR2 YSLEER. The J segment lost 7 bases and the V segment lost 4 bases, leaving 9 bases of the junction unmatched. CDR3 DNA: TGCGCCAGCAGCCTACAACCGGGACTAGCGGGAGAGAATGAGCAGTTCTTC. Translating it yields CASSLQPGLAGENEQFF.

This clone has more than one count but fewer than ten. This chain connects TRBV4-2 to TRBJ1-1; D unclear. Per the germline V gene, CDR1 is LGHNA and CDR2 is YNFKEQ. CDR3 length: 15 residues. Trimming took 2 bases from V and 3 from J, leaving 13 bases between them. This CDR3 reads CASSQWGSGDTEAFF. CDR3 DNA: TGTGCCAGCAGCCAATGGGGTTCGGGAGACACTGAAGCTTTCTTT.

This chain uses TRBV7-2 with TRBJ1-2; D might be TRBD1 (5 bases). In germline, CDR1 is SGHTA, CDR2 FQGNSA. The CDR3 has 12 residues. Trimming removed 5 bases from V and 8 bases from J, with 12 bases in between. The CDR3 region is CASSLDSFGYTF. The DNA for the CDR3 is TGTGCCAGCAGCCTCGACAGTTTCGGCTACACCTTC.